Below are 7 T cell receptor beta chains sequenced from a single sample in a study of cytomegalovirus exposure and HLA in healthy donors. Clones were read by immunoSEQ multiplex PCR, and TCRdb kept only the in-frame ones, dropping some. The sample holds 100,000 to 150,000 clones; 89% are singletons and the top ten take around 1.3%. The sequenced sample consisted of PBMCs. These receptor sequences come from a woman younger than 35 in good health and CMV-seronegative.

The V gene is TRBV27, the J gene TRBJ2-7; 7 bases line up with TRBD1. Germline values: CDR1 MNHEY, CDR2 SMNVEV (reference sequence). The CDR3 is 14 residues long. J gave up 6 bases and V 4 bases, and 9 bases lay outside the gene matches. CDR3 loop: CASSYRRQGREQYF. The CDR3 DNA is TGTGCCAGCAGTTACCGAAGACAGGGACGCGAGCAGTACTTC.

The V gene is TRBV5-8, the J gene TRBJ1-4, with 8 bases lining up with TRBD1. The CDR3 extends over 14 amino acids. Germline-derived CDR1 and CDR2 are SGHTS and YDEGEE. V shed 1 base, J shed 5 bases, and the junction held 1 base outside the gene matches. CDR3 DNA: TGTGCCAGCAGCTTGAGGGACAGGAATGAAAAACTGTTTTTT. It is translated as CASSLRDRNEKLFF. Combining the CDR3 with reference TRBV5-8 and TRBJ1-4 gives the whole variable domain EAGVTQSPTHLIKTRGQQATLRCSPISGHTSVYWYQQALGLGLQFLLWYDEGEERNRGNFPPRFSGRQFPNYSSELNVNALELEDSALYLCASSLRDRNEKLFFGSGTQLSVL.

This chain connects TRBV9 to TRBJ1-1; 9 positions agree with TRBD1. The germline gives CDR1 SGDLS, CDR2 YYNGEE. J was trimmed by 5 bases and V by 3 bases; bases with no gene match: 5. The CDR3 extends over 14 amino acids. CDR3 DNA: TGTGCCAGCAGCGCGACAGGGGGAGATACTGAAGCTTTCTTT. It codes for CASSATGGDTEAFF. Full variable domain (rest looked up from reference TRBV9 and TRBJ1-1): DSGVTQTPKHLITATGQRVTLRCSPRSGDLSVYWYQQSLDQGLQFLIQYYNGEERAKGNILERFSAQQFPDLHSELNLSSLELGDSALYFCASSATGGDTEAFFGQGTRLTVV.

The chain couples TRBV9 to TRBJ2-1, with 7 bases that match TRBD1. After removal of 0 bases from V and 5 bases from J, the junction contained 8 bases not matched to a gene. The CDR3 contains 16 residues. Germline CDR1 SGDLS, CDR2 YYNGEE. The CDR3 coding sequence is TGTGCCAGCAGCGTAGGGACAGGCCTTTCCGACAATGAGCAGTTCTTC. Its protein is CASSVGTGLSDNEQFF.

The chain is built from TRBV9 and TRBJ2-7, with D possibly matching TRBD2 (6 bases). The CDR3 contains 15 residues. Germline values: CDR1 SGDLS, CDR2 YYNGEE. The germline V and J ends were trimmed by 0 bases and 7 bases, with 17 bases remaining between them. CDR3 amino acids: CASSVGWGDVSEQYF. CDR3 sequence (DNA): TGTGCCAGCAGCGTAGGTTGGGGGGACGTCTCTGAGCAGTACTTC.

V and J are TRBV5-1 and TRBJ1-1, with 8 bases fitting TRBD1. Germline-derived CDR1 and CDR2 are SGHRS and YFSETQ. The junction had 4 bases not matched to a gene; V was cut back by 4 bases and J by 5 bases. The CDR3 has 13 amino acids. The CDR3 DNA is TGCGCCAGCAGCCTAACAGGGGGGACTGAAGCTTTCTTT. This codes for CASSLTGGTEAFF.

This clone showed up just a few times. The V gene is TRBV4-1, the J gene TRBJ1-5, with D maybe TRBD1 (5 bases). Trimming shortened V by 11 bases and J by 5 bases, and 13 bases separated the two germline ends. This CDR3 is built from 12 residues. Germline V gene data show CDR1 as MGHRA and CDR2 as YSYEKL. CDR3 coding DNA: TGCGCCCCGAGGACAATTCATCAGCCCCAGCATTTT. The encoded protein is CAPRTIHQPQHF.